One sample yielded the 9 T cell receptor beta chains listed below, sequenced in a study of a mutant IDH1 vaccine in newly diagnosed glioma. Only in-frame clones appear in the TCRdb table, and some are missing; sequencing was by immunoSEQ multiplex PCR. The data show 80,000 to 100,000 clones, about 80% seen once. Time point meaning: baseline, week 1 (first vaccination visit). As for treatment: pre-vaccination baseline after standard-of-care therapy. The sample in question was PBMCs, obtained from a glioma patient treated with radiotherapy, temozolomide or both. The receptor set was obtained from a man in his forties with glioma.

The V gene is TRBV7-2, the J gene TRBJ2-3; 7 bases agree with TRBD1. From germline, CDR1 is SGHTA and CDR2 FQGNSA. The ends lost 5 bases at V and 6 bases at J; junction bases unmatched: 8. CDR3 length equals 14 residues. The chain's CDR3 is CASSVQGIDDTQYF. The CDR3 DNA is TGTGCCAGCAGCGTACAGGGGATTGATGATACGCAGTATTTT.

This clone has a handful of counts. This chain connects TRBV6-1 to TRBJ2-5; 8 bases line up with TRBD2. Germline CDR1 and CDR2: MNHNS and SASEGT. CDR3 size: 15 residues. V dropped 1 base and J dropped 2; count of bases not matched to a gene: 3. CDR3 nucleotide sequence: TGTGCCAGCAGTGAAGGTGGCGGGAGGCAAGAGACCCAGTACTTC. Protein: CASSEGGGRQETQYF.

V gene TRBV11-1 combines with J gene TRBJ2-1; D remains ambiguous. The V end lost 0 bases, the J end lost 6 bases, and 9 bases lay between the germline ends. Germline V gives CDR1 SGHAT, CDR2 FQDESV (reference sequence). CDR3 length: 14 amino acids. The CDR3 DNA reads TGTGCCAGCAGCTTAGCGTGGGGAAGCAATGAGCAGTTCTTC. Residues: CASSLAWGSNEQFF.

This rearrangement joins TRBV18 to TRBJ2-7, with D possibly being TRBD2 (5 bases). The V gene lost 4 bases and the J gene lost 4 bases, with 20 bases spanning the gap. CDR1 is KGHSH, CDR2 LQKENI, per germline. The CDR3 consists of 16 residues. The CDR3 DNA follows: TGTGCCAGCTCACGCAAGACAAGGGCGGGTGCTTACGAGCAGTACTTC. Amino acids: CASSRKTRAGAYEQYF.

The J gene is TRBJ1-6, the V gene TRBV30; weak D call: TRBD1 (5 bases). Germline CDR1 reads GTSNPN; CDR2 reads SVGIG (reference sequence). Trimming cost V 4 bases and J 6 bases, with 19 bases left between them. CDR3 length: 16 residues. The CDR3 DNA follows: TGTGCCTGGACCAACATCGACGAGGGGACTAATTCACCCCTCCACTTT. Protein product: CAWTNIDEGTNSPLHF.

V gene TRBV4-1 combines with J gene TRBJ2-7, with D hard to call. V lost 1 base, J lost 0 bases, and 10 bases lay in between. The germline V gene has CDR1 MGHRA and CDR2 YSYEKL. The CDR3 runs to 15 residues. The CDR3 DNA sequence: TGCGCCAGCAGCCAAGTAGAAAACCTCTCCTACGAGCAGTACTTC. Its translation is CASSQVENLSYEQYF.

This rearrangement joins TRBV7-9 to TRBJ1-4; a possible D gene is TRBD1 (5 bases). This CDR3 spans 16 amino acids. V was pared by 5 bases and J by 0 bases, with 13 bases between. Looked up from germline, CDR1 is SEHNR and CDR2 is FQNEAQ (reference sequence). The CDR3 is CASSGTDRSTNEKLFF. DNA of the CDR3: TGTGCCAGCAGCGGAACCGACAGATCAACTAATGAAAAACTGTTTTTT.

V gene TRBV4-2 combines with J gene TRBJ2-1, with TRBD2 matching over 11 bases. The junction had 16 bases not matched to a gene; V was cut back by 0 bases and J by 0 bases. From germline, CDR1 is LGHNA and CDR2 YNFKEQ. The CDR3 loop spans 22 amino acids. DNA of the CDR3: TGTGCCAGCAGCCAAGATTTCCTAGCGGGGGGCCTTACCCCTAGCTCCTACAATGAGCAGTTCTTC. It yields the protein CASSQDFLAGGLTPSSYNEQFF.

This chain connects TRBV15 to TRBJ2-7, with TRBD2 matching over 13 bases. This CDR3 region has 16 residues. The germline gives CDR1 LNHNV, CDR2 YYDKDF (reference sequence). The V segment lost 5 bases and the J segment 5 bases; nucleotides outside the gene matches: 9. The CDR3 coding sequence is TGTGCCACCAGCCTACCGGGACTAGCGGGAATCGACGAGCAGTACTTC. Protein sequence: CATSLPGLAGIDEQYF.